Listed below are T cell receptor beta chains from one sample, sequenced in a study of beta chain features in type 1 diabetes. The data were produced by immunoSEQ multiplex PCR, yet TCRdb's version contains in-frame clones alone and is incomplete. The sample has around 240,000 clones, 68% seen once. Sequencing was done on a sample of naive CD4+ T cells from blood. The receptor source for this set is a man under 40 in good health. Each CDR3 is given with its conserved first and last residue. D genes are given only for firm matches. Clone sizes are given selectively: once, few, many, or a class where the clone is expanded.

CASSLAGGTDTQYF,TGTGCCAGCAGCTTGGCAGGGGGGACAGATACGCAGTATTTT,TRBV7-9,TRBJ2-3,-,14,few
CSGANTDEQYF,TGCAGCGGAGCGAACACAGACGAGCAGTACTTC,TRBV29-1,TRBJ2-7,-,11,-
CATSRDRSLGNLFF,TGTGCCACCAGCAGAGATCGATCGTTGGGAAATCTGTTTTTT,TRBV15,TRBJ1-4,-,14,few
CASSQRQGVETQYF,TGTGCCAGCAGCCAAAGACAGGGGGTAGAGACCCAGTACTTC,TRBV2,TRBJ2-5,TRBD1,14,few
CSVGTSPYEQYF,TGCAGCGTTGGGACTAGCCCCTACGAGCAGTACTTC,TRBV29-1,TRBJ2-7,TRBD2,12,few
CASSPPLAGFTDTQYF,TGCGCCAGCAGCCCCCCGCTAGCGGGATTCACAGATACGCAGTATTTT,TRBV5-1,TRBJ2-3,TRBD2,16,-
CASSIPGAQFF,TGTGCCAGCAGCATCCCGGGAGCGCAGTTCTTC,TRBV28,TRBJ2-1,-,11,-
CASGYLYGQQFF,TGTGCCAGCGGCTACCTCTACGGGCAGCAGTTCTTC,TRBV2,TRBJ2-1,-,12,-
CASRSGLQETQYF,TGTGCCAGCCGTAGCGGACTACAAGAGACCCAGTACTTC,TRBV28,TRBJ2-5,-,13,-
CSVEELGIEQFF,TGCAGCGTTGAAGAATTAGGGATTGAGCAGTTCTTC,TRBV29-1,TRBJ2-1,-,12,-
CAWSKTGAPAYEQYF,TGTGCCTGGAGTAAAACCGGGGCGCCAGCCTACGAGCAGTACTTC,TRBV30,TRBJ2-7,-,15,-
CASSPAGQGIYNEQFF,TGCGCCAGCAGCCCCGCGGGACAGGGGATATACAATGAGCAGTTCTTC,TRBV4-1,TRBJ2-1,TRBD1,16,-
CASSFGTPNTGELFF,TGCGCCAGCAGCTTCGGGACACCGAACACCGGGGAGCTGTTTTTT,TRBV5-1,TRBJ2-2,-,15,-
CAWSAGSAEAFF,TGTGCCTGGAGTGCAGGGAGCGCTGAAGCTTTCTTT,TRBV30,TRBJ1-1,-,12,once
CASSLASQDTQYF,TGTGCCAGCAGCTTAGCAAGCCAAGATACGCAGTATTTT,TRBV7-2,TRBJ2-3,-,13,-
CSVEESNEQFF,TGCAGCGTTGAGGAGAGCAATGAGCAGTTCTTC,TRBV29-1,TRBJ2-1,-,11,few
CATSRDPRETQYF,TGTGCCACCAGCAGAGACCCGAGGGAGACCCAGTACTTC,TRBV15,TRBJ2-5,-,13,-
CATIPPTGGETQYF,TGTGCCACCATCCCCCCCACGGGAGGAGAGACCCAGTACTTC,TRBV15,TRBJ2-5,TRBD2,14,few
CASSAGTGVIYGYTF,TGTGCCAGCAGCGCCGGGACAGGTGTCATATATGGCTACACCTTC,TRBV9,TRBJ1-2,TRBD1,15,-
CASRGDSYNEQFF,TGTGCCAGCAGGGGGGACAGCTACAATGAGCAGTTCTTC,TRBV6-5,TRBJ2-1,TRBD1,13,-
CACSTGGTDTQYF,TGTGCCTGTTCGACAGGGGGCACAGATACGCAGTATTTT,TRBV30,TRBJ2-3,TRBD1,13,-
CAFFIQLAGPYNEQFF,TGTGCCTTCTTCATTCAACTAGCGGGGCCCTACAATGAGCAGTTCTTC,TRBV30,TRBJ2-1,TRBD2,16,few
CAWPGRDRETNYGYTF,TGTGCCTGGCCCGGACGGGACAGGGAAACGAACTATGGCTACACCTTC,TRBV30,TRBJ1-2,TRBD1,16,-
CASSPERGGDQPQHF,TGTGCCAGCAGCCCCGAAAGGGGAGGAGATCAGCCCCAGCATTTT,TRBV7-2,TRBJ1-5,-,15,-
CASSSILGGRMVIDEQFF,TGTGCCAGCAGCTCGATCCTAGGGGGCAGAATGGTTATCGATGAGCAGTTCTTC,TRBV7-8,TRBJ2-1,TRBD1,18,once
CSAPMNTEAFF,TGCAGCGCCCCAATGAACACTGAAGCTTTCTTT,TRBV29-1,TRBJ1-1,-,11,few
CASSSRQGWETQYF,TGTGCCAGCAGCTCTCGACAGGGATGGGAAACGCAGTATTTT,TRBV11-1,TRBJ2-3,TRBD1,14,-
CSTSGPRWYNEQFF,TGCAGCACTTCGGGCCCCAGGTGGTACAATGAGCAGTTCTTC,TRBV29-1,TRBJ2-1,-,14,-
CASSLDSSGANVLTF,TGCGCCAGCAGCTTGGATAGCTCTGGGGCCAACGTCCTGACTTTC,TRBV5-1,TRBJ2-6,-,15,-
CASSRQFTGELFF,TGTGCCAGCAGTCGCCAGTTCACCGGGGAGCTGTTTTTT,TRBV7-2,TRBJ2-2,-,13,once
CAWRQGAPEAFF,TGTGCCTGGCGACAGGGGGCCCCTGAAGCTTTCTTT,TRBV30,TRBJ1-1,TRBD1,12,-
CASSATLAGVGEQFF,TGTGCCAGCAGCGCGACGTTAGCGGGAGTGGGTGAGCAGTTCTTC,TRBV14,TRBJ2-1,TRBD2,15,-
CASSDRLAGSYEQYF,TGTGCCAGCAGTGACCGACTAGCGGGTTCCTACGAGCAGTACTTC,TRBV27,TRBJ2-7,TRBD2,15,few
CAWSVLPGSQETQYF,TGTGCCTGGAGTGTACTGCCGGGCAGCCAAGAGACCCAGTACTTC,TRBV30,TRBJ2-5,-,15,once
CAWSTGGGEAFF,TGTGCCTGGAGTACAGGGGGCGGTGAAGCTTTCTTT,TRBV30,TRBJ1-1,TRBD1,12,few